These T cell receptor beta chains were read from a single sample in a study of molecular identifiers for immune sequencing clone quantification. Each CDR3 protein is one row after TCRdb ran MiXCR on the PCR reads. There are about 330,000 distinct CDR3 sequences in the sample; roughly 24% occur only once, and 0.7% to 0.95% lies in the top ten. Sequencing was carried out using naive CD8+ T cells from blood, with Jurkat cell RNA spiked in. The receptor set was obtained from a human donor in good health. Some libraries in this study had Jurkat cell RNA spiked in. Each CDR3 is given with its conserved first and last residue. D genes are given only for firm matches. Some rows have no size entry. The others give once, few or many, or a class for an expanded clone.

V gene: TRBV7-9; D gene: -; J gene: TRBJ2-7; clone size: many; CDR3 DNA: TGTGCCAGCAGCCCCGAATGGGCGGTGGAGCAGTACTTC; CDR3 protein: CASSPEWAVEQYF
V gene: TRBV30; D gene: -; J gene: TRBJ1-1; clone size: few; CDR3 DNA: TGTGCCTGGGCCCGAGGAGAGGGATTGAACACTGAAGCTTTCTTT; CDR3 protein: CAWARGEGLNTEAFF
V gene: TRBV12-3/TRBV12-4; D gene: -; J gene: TRBJ1-5; clone size: once; CDR3 DNA: TGTGCCAGCAGTTTTGCGGCCGCTTATAGCAATCAGCCCCAGCATTTT; CDR3 protein: CASSFAAAYSNQPQHF
V gene: TRBV6-5; D gene: -; J gene: TRBJ2-2; clone size: -; CDR3 DNA: TGTGCCAGCAGTTATAATCTCGGAACAGGGAGGACCGGGGAGCTGTTTTTT; CDR3 protein: CASSYNLGTGRTGELFF
V gene: TRBV30; D gene: -; J gene: TRBJ1-6; clone size: few; CDR3 DNA: TGTGCCTGGACCATGACCTGGGATTCACCCCTCCACTTT; CDR3 protein: CAWTMTWDSPLHF
V gene: TRBV11-2; D gene: -; J gene: TRBJ2-5; clone size: -; CDR3 DNA: TGTGCCAGCAGCCCCCCCGATTTCGAGACCCAGTACTTC; CDR3 protein: CASSPPDFETQYF
V gene: TRBV19; D gene: -; J gene: TRBJ2-5; clone size: many; CDR3 DNA: TGTGCCAGTAGTATCACGTCTCGAGGCAGGAGAATCCAAGAGACCCAGTACTTC; CDR3 protein: CASSITSRGRRIQETQYF
V gene: TRBV9; D gene: -; J gene: TRBJ1-4; clone size: few; CDR3 DNA: TGTGCCAGCAGCCCCAGTCGCAGGGGTGATGAAAAACTGTTTTTT; CDR3 protein: CASSPSRRGDEKLFF
V gene: TRBV7-9; D gene: -; J gene: TRBJ2-1; clone size: few; CDR3 DNA: TGTGCCAGCACCCCCCCGGCGACCGATGAGCAGTTCTTC; CDR3 protein: CASTPPATDEQFF
V gene: TRBV7-2; D gene: TRBD1; J gene: TRBJ2-7; clone size: many; CDR3 DNA: TGTGCCAGCAGCTTCCAGGACAGGGGGTACGAGCAGTACTTC; CDR3 protein: CASSFQDRGYEQYF
V gene: TRBV6-1; D gene: -; J gene: TRBJ2-7; clone size: few; CDR3 DNA: TGTGCCAGCAGTGGACGGGAGAACCCCTACGAGCAGTACTTC; CDR3 protein: CASSGRENPYEQYF
V gene: TRBV6-6; D gene: -; J gene: TRBJ2-3; clone size: -; CDR3 DNA: TGTGCCAGCAGTGCTACTGACAGGCCGGACACAGATACGCAGTATTTT; CDR3 protein: CASSATDRPDTDTQYF
V gene: TRBV9; D gene: TRBD2; J gene: TRBJ2-2; clone size: few; CDR3 DNA: TGTGCCAGCAGCCCTCAGAGACTAGCGGGGGGACTTAACACCGGGGAGCTGTTTTTT; CDR3 protein: CASSPQRLAGGLNTGELFF
V gene: TRBV7-9; D gene: -; J gene: TRBJ2-6; clone size: few; CDR3 DNA: TGTGCCAGCAGCTTAGGGTCCAGGGGCGACTCGGTCAACGTCCTGGCTTTC; CDR3 protein: CASSLGSRGDSVNVLAF
V gene: TRBV6-2/TRBV6-3; D gene: -; J gene: TRBJ1-6; clone size: many; CDR3 DNA: TGTGCCAGCAGAGATACCGGGACAAGAAATAATTCACCCCTCCACTTT; CDR3 protein: CASRDTGTRNNSPLHF
V gene: TRBV6-2/TRBV6-3; D gene: -; J gene: TRBJ1-5; clone size: few; CDR3 DNA: TGTGTCAGCAGTTACGTAAGGGGCCAGCCCCAGCATTTT; CDR3 protein: CVSSYVRGQPQHF
V gene: TRBV12-3/TRBV12-4; D gene: -; J gene: TRBJ2-1; clone size: -; CDR3 DNA: TGTGCCAGCAGCCGAGGGCAGCGGTTCTTC; CDR3 protein: CASSRGQRFF
V gene: TRBV5-4; D gene: -; J gene: TRBJ2-2; clone size: -; CDR3 DNA: TGTGCCAGCAGCTTGCCCAACGACGCTTTCGGGGAGCTGTTTTTT; CDR3 protein: CASSLPNDAFGELFF
V gene: TRBV27; D gene: -; J gene: TRBJ2-7; clone size: many; CDR3 DNA: TGTGCCAGCCGCCGGATAGGTGGGTACGAGCAGTACTTC; CDR3 protein: CASRRIGGYEQYF
V gene: TRBV7-6; D gene: -; J gene: TRBJ2-7; clone size: -; CDR3 DNA: TGTGCCAGCAGCTTAGATCGGGGGGCGCGGCACGAGCAGTACTTC; CDR3 protein: CASSLDRGARHEQYF
V gene: TRBV5-5; D gene: -; J gene: TRBJ1-5; clone size: -; CDR3 DNA: TGTGCCAGCAGCTTGTGGGATGGGGGCTTGCAGCCCCAGCATTTT; CDR3 protein: CASSLWDGGLQPQHF
V gene: TRBV27; D gene: -; J gene: TRBJ2-1; clone size: -; CDR3 DNA: TGTGCCAGCAGTTTAGCGGGTCCCGTCGATGAGCAGTTCTTC; CDR3 protein: CASSLAGPVDEQFF
V gene: TRBV12-3/TRBV12-4; D gene: TRBD1; J gene: TRBJ2-5; clone size: -; CDR3 DNA: TGTGCCAGCAGTCTAGGCAGGGGGAGAGAGACCCAGTACTTC; CDR3 protein: CASSLGRGRETQYF
V gene: TRBV14; D gene: -; J gene: TRBJ1-1; clone size: few; CDR3 DNA: TGTGCCAGCAGCCAAGGGTACCTTGAAGCTCTCTTT; CDR3 protein: CASSQGYLEALF
V gene: TRBV28; D gene: -; J gene: TRBJ1-1; clone size: many; CDR3 DNA: TGTGCCAGCAGTTTAAGTGAGGGAATGAACACTGAAGCTTTCTTT; CDR3 protein: CASSLSEGMNTEAFF
V gene: TRBV7-6; D gene: TRBD2; J gene: TRBJ2-5; clone size: many; CDR3 DNA: TGTGCCAGCAGCTTAGGGGTACTAGCGGGGGAGCAAGAGACCCAGTACTTC; CDR3 protein: CASSLGVLAGEQETQYF
V gene: TRBV5-3; D gene: TRBD2; J gene: TRBJ2-2; clone size: -; CDR3 DNA: TGTGCCAGCAGCACGACTAGCGGGAGTCTTACCGGGGGGCTGTTTTTT; CDR3 protein: CASSTTSGSLTGGLFF
V gene: TRBV28; D gene: -; J gene: TRBJ2-7; clone size: few; CDR3 DNA: TGTGCCAGCGAGGGGGTGACAAACTACGAGCAGTACTTC; CDR3 protein: CASEGVTNYEQYF
V gene: TRBV19; D gene: TRBD1; J gene: TRBJ1-4; clone size: -; CDR3 DNA: TGTGCCAGTAGGACCGGGACAGGGTTCTATAATGAAAAACTGTTTTTT; CDR3 protein: CASRTGTGFYNEKLFF
V gene: TRBV27; D gene: -; J gene: TRBJ2-2; clone size: many; CDR3 DNA: TGTGCCAGCAGTCTAGCGTACACCGGGGAGCTGTTTTTT; CDR3 protein: CASSLAYTGELFF
V gene: TRBV7-9; D gene: -; J gene: TRBJ2-3; clone size: -; CDR3 DNA: TGTGCCAGCAGCTTAGAAGCCGGATGGTTGGATACGCAGTATTTT; CDR3 protein: CASSLEAGWLDTQYF
V gene: TRBV5-6; D gene: -; J gene: TRBJ2-3; clone size: few; CDR3 DNA: TGTGCTTCGGAGGGGGGCACAGATACGCAGTATTTT; CDR3 protein: CASEGGTDTQYF
V gene: TRBV7-2; D gene: TRBD1; J gene: TRBJ1-5; clone size: -; CDR3 DNA: TGTGCCAGCAGTTCCGGGACAGGGTTGAGCAATCAGCCCCAGCATTTT; CDR3 protein: CASSSGTGLSNQPQHF
V gene: TRBV4-3; D gene: -; J gene: TRBJ1-1; clone size: -; CDR3 DNA: TGCGCCAGCAGCCAAGCCGCCCTGGGAGACACTGAAGCTTTCTTT; CDR3 protein: CASSQAALGDTEAFF
V gene: TRBV6-2/TRBV6-3; D gene: -; J gene: TRBJ2-3; clone size: -; CDR3 DNA: TGTGCCAGCAGTTACGGGGTTAGCACAGATACGCAGTATTTT; CDR3 protein: CASSYGVSTDTQYF
V gene: TRBV13; D gene: TRBD1; J gene: TRBJ1-6; clone size: -; CDR3 DNA: TGTGCCAGCAGCCAAGCGACAGGGGGCCTCTATAATTCACCCCTCTACTTT; CDR3 protein: CASSQATGGLYNSPLYF
V gene: TRBV27; D gene: -; J gene: TRBJ1-1; clone size: few; CDR3 DNA: TGTGCCAGCAGTTTTATGGGGGATGAAGCTTTCTTT; CDR3 protein: CASSFMGDEAFF
V gene: TRBV3-1; D gene: TRBD1; J gene: TRBJ2-7; clone size: -; CDR3 DNA: TGTGCCAGCGAGGGACAGAGCTACGAGCAGTACTTC; CDR3 protein: CASEGQSYEQYF
V gene: TRBV27; D gene: TRBD1; J gene: TRBJ2-7; clone size: few; CDR3 DNA: TGTGCCAGCAGCATGACAGGGGGATCCTACGAGCAGTACTTC; CDR3 protein: CASSMTGGSYEQYF
V gene: TRBV3-1; D gene: -; J gene: TRBJ2-5; clone size: -; CDR3 DNA: TGTGCCAGCAGCCAAGATCTAGGGTCCGAGACCCAGTACTTC; CDR3 protein: CASSQDLGSETQYF
V gene: TRBV3-2; D gene: -; J gene: TRBJ2-3; clone size: few; CDR3 DNA: TGTGCCAGCAGCCAAGCGCTAGCGCGAGACACAGATACGCAGTATTTT; CDR3 protein: CASSQALARDTDTQYF